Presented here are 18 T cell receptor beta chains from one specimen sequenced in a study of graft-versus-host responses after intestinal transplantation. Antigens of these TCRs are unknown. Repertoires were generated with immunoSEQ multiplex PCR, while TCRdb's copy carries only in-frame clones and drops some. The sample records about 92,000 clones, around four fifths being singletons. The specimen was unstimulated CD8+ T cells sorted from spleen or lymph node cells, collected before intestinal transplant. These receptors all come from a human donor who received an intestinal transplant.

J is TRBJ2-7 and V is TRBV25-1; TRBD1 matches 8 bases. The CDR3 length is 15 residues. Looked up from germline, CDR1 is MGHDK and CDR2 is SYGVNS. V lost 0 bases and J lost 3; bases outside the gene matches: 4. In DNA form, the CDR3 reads TGTGCCAGCAGTGAATACCAGGGGGCTTACTACGAGCAGTACTTC. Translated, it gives CASSEYQGAYYEQYF.

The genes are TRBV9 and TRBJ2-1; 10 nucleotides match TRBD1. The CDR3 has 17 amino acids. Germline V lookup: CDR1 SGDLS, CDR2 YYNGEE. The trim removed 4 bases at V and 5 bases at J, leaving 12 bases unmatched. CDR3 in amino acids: CASSIQPGQGRNNEQFF. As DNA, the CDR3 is TGTGCCAGCAGCATACAACCGGGACAGGGGAGAAACAATGAGCAGTTCTTC. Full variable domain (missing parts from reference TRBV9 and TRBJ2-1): DSGVTQTPKHLITATGQRVTLRCSPRSGDLSVYWYQQSLDQGLQFLIQYYNGEERAKGNILERFSAQQFPDLHSELNLSSLELGDSALYFCASSIQPGQGRNNEQFFGPGTRLTVL.

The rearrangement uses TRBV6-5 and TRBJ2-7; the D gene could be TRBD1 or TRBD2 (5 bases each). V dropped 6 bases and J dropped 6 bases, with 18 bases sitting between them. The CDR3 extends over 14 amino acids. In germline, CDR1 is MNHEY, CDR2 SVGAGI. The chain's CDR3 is CASSQWDGRGEQYF. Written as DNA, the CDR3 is TGTGCCAGCAGCCAATGGGACGGCCGAGGCGAGCAGTACTTC.

CDR3 DNA sequence: TGTGCCAGCAGTTTATCGAGGCTAGCAGAGCAGTTCTTC. Translated, it gives CASSLSRLAEQFF. The rearrangement joins TRBV27 to TRBJ2-1; perhaps TRBD2 as D (5 bases). This CDR3 spans 13 amino acids. Germline V gene sequence: CDR1 MNHEY, CDR2 SMNVEV (reference sequence). Trimming removed 0 bases at V and 10 bases at J, with 10 bases between.

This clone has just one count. CDR3 nucleotides: TGTGCCAGCAGCCCGGGACTTGTGGGGACCCAGTACTTC. Encoded protein: CASSPGLVGTQYF. J is TRBJ2-5 and V is TRBV11-1; the D gene is possibly TRBD2 (6 bases). Trimming took 5 bases from V and 7 from J, leaving 14 bases between them. From germline, CDR1 is SGHAT and CDR2 FQDESV (reference sequence). The length of the CDR3 is 13 residues.

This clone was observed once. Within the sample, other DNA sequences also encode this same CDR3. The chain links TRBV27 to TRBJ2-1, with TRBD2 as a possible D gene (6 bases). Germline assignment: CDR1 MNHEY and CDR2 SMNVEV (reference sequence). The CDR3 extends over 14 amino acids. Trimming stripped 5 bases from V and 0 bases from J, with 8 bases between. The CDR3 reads CASSLASSYNEQFF. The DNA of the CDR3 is TGTGCCAGCAGTCTAGCGAGCTCCTACAATGAGCAGTTCTTC.

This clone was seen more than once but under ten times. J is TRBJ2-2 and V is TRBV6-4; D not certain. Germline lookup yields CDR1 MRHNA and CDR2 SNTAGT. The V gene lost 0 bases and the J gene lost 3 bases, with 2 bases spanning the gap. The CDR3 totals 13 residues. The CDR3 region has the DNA TGTGCCAGCAGTGACTCGGACACCGGGGAGCTGTTTTTT. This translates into CASSDSDTGELFF.

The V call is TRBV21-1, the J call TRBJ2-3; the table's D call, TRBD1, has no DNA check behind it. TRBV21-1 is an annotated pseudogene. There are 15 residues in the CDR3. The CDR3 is CASSKGGTGADTQYF. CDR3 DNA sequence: TGTGCCAGCAGCAAAGGGGGGACAGGGGCAGATACGCAGTATTTT.

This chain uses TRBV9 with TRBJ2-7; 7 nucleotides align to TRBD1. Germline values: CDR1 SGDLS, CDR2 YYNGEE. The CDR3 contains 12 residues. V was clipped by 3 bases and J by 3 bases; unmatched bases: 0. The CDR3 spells CASSAGGYEQYF. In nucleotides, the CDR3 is TGTGCCAGCAGCGCAGGGGGCTACGAGCAGTACTTC.

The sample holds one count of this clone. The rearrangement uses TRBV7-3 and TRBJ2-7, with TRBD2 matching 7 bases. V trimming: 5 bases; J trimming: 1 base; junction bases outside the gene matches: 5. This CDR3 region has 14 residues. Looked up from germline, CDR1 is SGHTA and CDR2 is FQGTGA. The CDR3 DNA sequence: TGTGCCAGCAGCCCGATAGCGGGTTCCTACGAGCAGTACTTC. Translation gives CASSPIAGSYEQYF. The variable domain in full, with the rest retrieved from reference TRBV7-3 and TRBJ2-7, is GAGVSQTPSNKVTEKGKYVELRCDPISGHTALYWYRQSLGQGPEFLIYFQGTGAADDSGLPNDRFFAVRPEGSVSTLKIQRTERGDSAVYLCASSPIAGSYEQYFGPGTRLTVT.

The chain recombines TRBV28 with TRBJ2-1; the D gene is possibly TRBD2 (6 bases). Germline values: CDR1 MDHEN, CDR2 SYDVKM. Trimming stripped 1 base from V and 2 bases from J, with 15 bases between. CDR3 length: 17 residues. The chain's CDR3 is CASSLSPGGKAYNEQFF. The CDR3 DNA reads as TGTGCCAGCAGTTTATCCCCCGGCGGGAAGGCCTACAATGAGCAGTTCTTC.

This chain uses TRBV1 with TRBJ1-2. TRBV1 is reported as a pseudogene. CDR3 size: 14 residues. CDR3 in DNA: TGCACCAGCAGCCAAGATGAGGGTAACTATGGCTACACCTTC. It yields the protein CTSSQDEGNYGYTF.

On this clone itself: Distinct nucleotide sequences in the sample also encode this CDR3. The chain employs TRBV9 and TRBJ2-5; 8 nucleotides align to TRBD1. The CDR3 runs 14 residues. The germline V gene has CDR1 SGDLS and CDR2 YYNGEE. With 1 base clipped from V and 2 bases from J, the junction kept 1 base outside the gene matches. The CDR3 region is CASSVTGGQETQYF. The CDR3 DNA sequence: TGTGCCAGCAGCGTAACAGGGGGTCAAGAGACCCAGTACTTC.

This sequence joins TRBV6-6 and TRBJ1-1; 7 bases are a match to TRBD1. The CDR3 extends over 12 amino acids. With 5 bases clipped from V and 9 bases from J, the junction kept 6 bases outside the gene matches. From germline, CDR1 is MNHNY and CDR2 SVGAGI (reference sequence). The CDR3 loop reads CASSPPGQKAFF. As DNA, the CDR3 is TGTGCCAGCAGTCCCCCGGGACAGAAAGCTTTCTTT.

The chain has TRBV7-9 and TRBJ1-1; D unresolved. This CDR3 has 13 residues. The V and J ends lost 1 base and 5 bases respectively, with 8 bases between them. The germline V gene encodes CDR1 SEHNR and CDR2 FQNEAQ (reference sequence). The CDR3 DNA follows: TGTGCCAGCAGCTTAGGCCTAAAAACTGAAGCTTTCTTT. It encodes CASSLGLKTEAFF.

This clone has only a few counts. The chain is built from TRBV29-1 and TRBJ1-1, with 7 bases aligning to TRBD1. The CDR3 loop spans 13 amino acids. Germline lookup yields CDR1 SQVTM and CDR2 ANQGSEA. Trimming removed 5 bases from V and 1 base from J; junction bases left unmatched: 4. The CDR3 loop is CSVLQGTNTEAFF. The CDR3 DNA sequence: TGCAGCGTTTTACAGGGGACGAACACTGAAGCTTTCTTT.

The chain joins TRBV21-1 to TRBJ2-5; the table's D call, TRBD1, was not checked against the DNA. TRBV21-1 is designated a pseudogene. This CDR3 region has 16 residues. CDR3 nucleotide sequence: TGTGCCAGCAGCAAAGGAAACAGGGTAAACCAAGAGACCCAGTACTTC. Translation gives CASSKGNRVNQETQYF.

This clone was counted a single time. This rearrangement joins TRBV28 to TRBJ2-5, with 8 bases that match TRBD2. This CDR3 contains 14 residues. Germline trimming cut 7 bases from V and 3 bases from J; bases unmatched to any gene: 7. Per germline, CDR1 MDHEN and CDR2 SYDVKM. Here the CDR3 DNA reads TGTGCCAGCACGAGCGGGAGTCAAGAAGAGACCCAGTACTTC. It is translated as CASTSGSQEETQYF.